These 16 T cell receptor beta chains were all obtained from the same sample, sequenced in a study of T-cell memory formation after mild COVID-19. Via MiXCR, TCRdb re-called the 5' RACE reads, giving one row per CDR3 protein. The sample yields 300,000 or so distinct CDR3 sequences, about 17% seen once. Sequencing was performed on PBMCs or a T cell subset sorted from them (not recorded which). These receptors were taken from a man younger than 35 who had mild COVID-19 (a few samples of this study predate the infection). Cell type and time point are not known.

The chain employs TRBV6-5 and TRBJ1-2, with D possibly being TRBD1 (6 bases). The V gene's germline CDR1 is MNHEY and CDR2 SVGAGI. The CDR3 runs to 15 residues. V was pared by 6 bases and J by 4 bases, with 18 bases between. The CDR3 nucleotides are TGTGCCAGCAGCCCCGGGGGCTGGAACCCCTATGGCTACACCTTC. It yields the protein CASSPGGWNPYGYTF.

V gene TRBV4-1 combines with J gene TRBJ2-3; 8 nucleotides align to TRBD2. In germline, CDR1 is MGHRA, CDR2 YSYEKL. V trimming: 2 bases; J trimming: 0 bases; junction bases outside the gene matches: 4. The CDR3 covers 16 residues. Here the CDR3 DNA reads TGCGCCAGCAGCCAACCCGGGACTAGAAGCACAGATACGCAGTATTTT. Amino acid sequence: CASSQPGTRSTDTQYF.

The chain recombines TRBV27 with TRBJ1-2; possible D gene TRBD1, 5 bases. The germline V gene encodes CDR1 MNHEY and CDR2 SMNVEV (reference sequence). V was cut by 3 bases and J by 1 base, with 9 bases left in between. The CDR3 has 14 amino acids. CDR3 DNA sequence: TGTGCCAGCAGTTTTGTCGGGGGTAACTATGGCTACACCTTC. Translated, it gives CASSFVGGNYGYTF.

The sample holds many counts of this clonotype. The chain is built from TRBV4-3 and TRBJ2-1; maybe TRBD2 (5 bases). Trimming left V 4 bases short and J 7 bases short, with 17 bases between. Germline CDR1 and CDR2: LGHNA and YSLEER. The CDR3 is made up of 15 amino acids. In DNA, the CDR3 is TGCGCCAGCAGCCCCGGACGCCAACGGGGAAATGAGCAGTTCTTC. It specifies CASSPGRQRGNEQFF.

The rearrangement joins TRBV7-6 to TRBJ1-5, with 7 bases that match TRBD1. The trim removed 5 bases at V and 1 base at J, leaving 11 bases unmatched. CDR1 and CDR2 (germline): SGHVS, FNYEAQ. The CDR3 loop spans 17 amino acids. CDR3 loop: CASSPHQGGASNQPQHF. The CDR3 DNA reads as TGTGCCAGCAGCCCACACCAGGGGGGGGCGAGCAATCAGCCCCAGCATTTT.

The chain carries TRBV5-1 and TRBJ2-3; 13 bases agree with TRBD2. The junction had 11 bases not matched to a gene; V was cut back by 4 bases and J by 0 bases. Per the germline V gene, CDR1 is SGHRS and CDR2 is YFSETQ. The CDR3 has 19 residues. The CDR3 loop is CASSRSRTSGGRSTDTQYF. DNA of the CDR3: TGCGCCAGCAGCCGATCCCGGACTAGCGGGGGACGAAGCACAGATACGCAGTATTTT.

This clonotype was counted a single time. This chain links TRBV6-5 with TRBJ2-1; D is undetermined. The CDR3 totals 15 residues. The germline V gene has CDR1 MNHEY and CDR2 SVGAGI. V was pared by 6 bases and J by 5 bases, with 17 bases between. CDR3 nucleotides: TGTGCCAGCAGAGACGGCCTTGCCATGAACAATGAGCAGTTCTTC. It yields the protein CASRDGLAMNNEQFF.

This clonotype was seen more than once but under ten times. The rearrangement links TRBV9 to TRBJ2-1; D not resolved. Germline V gene lookup returns CDR1 SGDLS and CDR2 YYNGEE. The V end was cut by 3 bases, the J end by 4 bases, with 5 bases between. This CDR3 comprises 12 residues. The CDR3 reads CASSDVYNEQFF. Written as DNA, the CDR3 is TGTGCCAGCAGCGACGTTTACAATGAGCAGTTCTTC.

This clonotype has a handful of counts. The V call is TRBV11-3, the J call TRBJ2-4, with D perhaps TRBD2 (6 bases). Germline V gene sequence: CDR1 SGHNT, CDR2 YENEEA. Between the trimmed V and J ends, which lost 5 bases and 7 bases, there was a span of 15 bases. There are 14 residues in the CDR3. CDR3 nucleotide sequence: TGTGCCAGCAGCCCCACGGAGGGAAGCAACATTCAGTACTTC. It encodes CASSPTEGSNIQYF.

This clonotype was detected only a few times. The V call is TRBV6-1, the J call TRBJ2-7; the D is unclear. CDR3 length: 14 residues. The germline gives CDR1 MNHNS, CDR2 SASEGT. As DNA, the CDR3 is TGTGCTGACTCATGCCCCCCTGGTTCCTACGAGCAGTACGTC. It yields the protein CADSCPPGSYEQYV.

In its sample, this clonotype was seen a few times. The chain has TRBV2 and TRBJ2-3, with unresolved D. The germline gives CDR1 SNHLY, CDR2 FYNNEI. The V end lost 6 bases, the J end lost 0 bases, and 13 bases lay between the germline ends. There are 15 residues in the CDR3. The CDR3 spells CASRSIGRSTDTQYF. The DNA for the CDR3 is TGTGCCAGCAGGAGCATTGGCCGGAGCACAGATACGCAGTATTTT. Combining the CDR3 with reference TRBV2 and TRBJ2-3 gives the whole variable domain EPEVTQTPSHQVTQMGQEVILRCVPISNHLYFYWYRQILGQKVEFLVSFYNNEISEKSEIFDDQFSVERPDGSNFTLKIRSTKLEDSAMYFCASRSIGRSTDTQYFGPGTRLTVL.

V usage is TRBV9 and J usage is TRBJ1-1; D is unresolved. V was shortened by 3 bases and J by 0 bases, with 6 bases between the two germline ends. CDR1 SGDLS and CDR2 YYNGEE come from the germline V gene. The CDR3 totals 13 residues. CDR3 amino acids: CASSDLMNTEAFF. CDR3 nucleotide sequence: TGTGCCAGCAGCGATTTGATGAACACTGAAGCTTTCTTT. Full variable domain (missing parts from reference TRBV9 and TRBJ1-1): DSGVTQTPKHLITATGQRVTLRCSPRSGDLSVYWYQQSLDQGLQFLIQYYNGEERAKGNILERFSAQQFPDLHSELNLSSLELGDSALYFCASSDLMNTEAFFGQGTRLTVV.

There are many counts of this clonotype. The gene calls are TRBV4-3 and TRBJ2-4; 15 bases line up with TRBD2. The CDR3 sequence is 18 residues long. In germline, CDR1 is LGHNA, CDR2 YSLEER. V shed 4 bases, J shed 14 bases, and the junction held 18 bases outside the gene matches. The CDR3 DNA sequence: TGCGCCAGCAGCCCTGGACTAGCGGGGGGGCCGAGGCTCGGGAAAGAGTACTTC. Protein product: CASSPGLAGGPRLGKEYF.

This clonotype was picked up many times. The genes are TRBV30 and TRBJ2-3; D possibly corresponds to TRBD1 (8 bases). The germline V and J ends were trimmed by 2 bases and 7 bases, with 19 bases remaining between them. This CDR3 comprises 15 residues. Germline V gene lookup returns CDR1 GTSNPN and CDR2 SVGIG (reference sequence). Here the CDR3 reads CAWSFQGARGNTQYF. As DNA, the CDR3 is TGTGCCTGGAGTTTCCAGGGGGCGCGGGGGAATACGCAGTATTTT.

The genes are TRBV5-5 and TRBJ1-1, with D tentatively TRBD1 (5 bases). Deletions cut 4 bases from V and 1 base from J, with 14 bases between. This CDR3 is built from 15 residues. Germline V gene sequence: CDR1 SGHKS, CDR2 YYEKEE (reference sequence). CDR3 sequence (DNA): TGTGCCAGCAGCAGGGCCTTGGGACCGAACACTGAAGCTTTCTTT. It yields the protein CASSRALGPNTEAFF.

This clonotype was observed a single time. J is TRBJ1-4 and V is TRBV20-1; 7 bases are a match to TRBD1. Losses at the gene ends were 3 bases for V and 5 bases for J; bases not matched to a gene: 12. This CDR3 comprises 16 residues. Looked up from germline, CDR1 is DFQATT and CDR2 is SNEGSKA (reference sequence). This CDR3 reads CSAREKYRGLNEKLFF. The CDR3 DNA sequence: TGCAGTGCTAGGGAGAAGTACAGGGGACTAAATGAAAAACTGTTTTTT.